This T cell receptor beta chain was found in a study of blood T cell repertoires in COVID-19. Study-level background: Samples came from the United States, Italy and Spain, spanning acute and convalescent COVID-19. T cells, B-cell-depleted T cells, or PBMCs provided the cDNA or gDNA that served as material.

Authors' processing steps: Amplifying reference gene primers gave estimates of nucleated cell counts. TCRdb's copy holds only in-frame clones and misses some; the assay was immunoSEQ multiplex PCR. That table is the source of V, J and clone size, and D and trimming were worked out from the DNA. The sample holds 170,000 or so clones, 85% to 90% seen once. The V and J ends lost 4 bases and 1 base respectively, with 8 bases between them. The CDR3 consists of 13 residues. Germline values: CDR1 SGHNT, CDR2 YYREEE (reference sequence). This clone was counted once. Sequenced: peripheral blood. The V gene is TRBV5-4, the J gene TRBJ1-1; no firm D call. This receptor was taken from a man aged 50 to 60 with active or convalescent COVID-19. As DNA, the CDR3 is TGTGCCAGCAGCCCTCGTCGGAACACTGAAGCTTTCTTT. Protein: CASSPRRNTEAFF. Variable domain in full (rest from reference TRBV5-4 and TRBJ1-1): ETGVTQSPTHLIKTRGQQVTLRCSSQSGHNTVSWYQQALGQGPQFIFQYYREEENGRGNFPPRFSGLQFPNYSSELNVNALELDDSALYLCASSPRRNTEAFFGQGTRLTVV.